This entry lists 21 T cell receptor beta chains sequenced from one sample in a study of shared clonotypes between healthy human individuals. Data came from immunoSEQ multiplex PCR; TCRdb stores just in-frame clones and leaves some out. The table shows about 2 million clones, with about 94% occurring only once. Terminally differentiated effector memory CD45RA+ cells were excluded from the naive CD8 cells, which were CD45RO-negative and positively selected for CCR7. Specimen: naive CD8+ T cells sorted from blood. The source is a man between 18 and 29 years old in good health.

CDR3 sequence (DNA): TGTGCCAGCAGCGTAGAGGTAGCGGGGGACACAGATACGCAGTATTTT. Amino acid sequence: CASSVEVAGDTDTQYF. The chain employs TRBV9 and TRBJ2-3; 9 nucleotides match TRBD2. The CDR3 runs 16 residues. V dropped 0 bases and J dropped 2; count of bases not matched to a gene: 4. The germline V gene has CDR1 SGDLS and CDR2 YYNGEE.

The chain employs TRBV6-6 and TRBJ2-7, with D maybe TRBD2 (5 bases). This CDR3 region has 13 residues. The germline V gene has CDR1 MNHNY and CDR2 SVGAGI (reference sequence). Trimming cost V 4 bases and J 2 bases, with 9 bases left between them. The CDR3 DNA reads TGTGCCAGCAGTTTGGGCGGGCCCTACGAGCAGTACTTC. Translating it yields CASSLGGPYEQYF.

J is TRBJ2-7 and V is TRBV6-5; D is undetermined. The germline V gene encodes CDR1 MNHEY and CDR2 SVGAGI. Trimming removed 0 bases from V and 3 bases from J, with 9 bases in between. The CDR3 length is 14 residues. The CDR3 here is CASSYSSTFYEQYF. CDR3 bases: TGTGCCAGCAGTTACTCCTCTACCTTCTACGAGCAGTACTTC.

The table lists this clone with a count of one. The rearrangement joins TRBV13 to TRBJ2-7; no reliable D call. V gave up 3 bases and J gave up 2 bases, with 11 bases separating them. The CDR3 covers 14 residues. Germline V CDR1 and CDR2: PRHDT, FYEKMQ (reference sequence). CDR3 sequence: CASSFGSQTYEQYF. The CDR3 DNA reads TGTGCCAGCAGCTTCGGAAGCCAGACCTACGAGCAGTACTTC.

The chain employs TRBV28 and TRBJ2-7, with TRBD1 matching over 7 bases. The V and J ends lost 2 bases and 1 base, in that order; junction bases with no gene match: 2. This CDR3 spans 14 amino acids. Germline-derived CDR1 and CDR2 are MDHEN and SYDVKM. The CDR3 sequence is CASSLHRGSYEQYF. CDR3 coding DNA: TGTGCCAGCAGTTTACACAGGGGATCCTACGAGCAGTACTTC.

The J gene is TRBJ2-3, the V gene TRBV5-4; 11 bases agree with TRBD2. The CDR3 runs to 14 residues. CDR1 SGHNT and CDR2 YYREEE come from the germline V gene (reference sequence). J lost 5 bases, V lost 3 bases, and 2 bases had no gene match. The CDR3 loop reads CASSYGTSGDTQYF. Written as DNA, the CDR3 is TGTGCCAGCAGCTACGGGACTAGCGGAGATACGCAGTATTTT.

CDR3 residues: CASSLAGGVYGYTF. The DNA for the CDR3 is TGTGCCAGCAGCTTAGCAGGGGGCGTCTATGGCTACACCTTC. The chain joins TRBV13 to TRBJ1-2, with 8 bases that match TRBD1. This CDR3 has 14 amino acids. After removal of 1 base from V and 4 bases from J, the junction contained 2 bases not matched to a gene. Germline values: CDR1 PRHDT, CDR2 FYEKMQ (reference sequence).

In the case of this clone: At one boundary the junction diverges from the germline segment, which might be a read error. This CDR3 reads CASSIGLAGLLDEQFF. For the CDR3, the DNA is TGTGCTAGCAGCATTGGACTAGCGGGTTTATTAGACGAGCAGTTCTTC. This chain joins TRBV7-9 and TRBJ2-1, with TRBD2 identical over 11 bases. The CDR3 spans 16 residues. Germline CDR1 reads SEHNR; CDR2 reads FQNEAQ (reference sequence).

The chain recombines TRBV7-9 with TRBJ2-5, with a weak D call TRBD2 (6 bases). The CDR3 loop spans 15 amino acids. Germline V CDR1 and CDR2: SEHNR, FQNEAQ (reference sequence). Trimming removed 1 base at V and 2 bases at J, with 11 bases between. The CDR3 sequence is CASSLVISGQETQYF. For the CDR3, the DNA is TGTGCCAGCAGCTTAGTGATTAGCGGACAAGAGACCCAGTACTTC.

The CDR3 loop is CASSSWGPSVSYNEQFF. CDR3 bases: TGTGCCAGCAGCTCCTGGGGTCCTAGCGTCTCCTACAATGAGCAGTTCTTC. This chain joins TRBV5-6 and TRBJ2-1; D might be TRBD2 (6 bases). The germline V gene has CDR1 SGHDT and CDR2 YYEEEE. The CDR3 totals 17 residues. The ends were cut back, 3 bases at V and 0 bases at J, with 16 bases in the middle.

In this sample, this clone turned up once. This sample includes further DNA sequences coding for the same CDR3. The chain employs TRBV7-2 and TRBJ1-2, with a weak D call TRBD1 (5 bases). The V and J ends lost 1 base and 3 bases respectively, with 9 bases between them. The CDR3 spans 14 residues. Per the germline V gene, CDR1 is SGHTA and CDR2 is FQGNSA. This CDR3 is CASSLGRGDYGYTF. CDR3 coding DNA: TGTGCCAGCAGCTTAGGTAGGGGTGACTATGGCTACACCTTC.

About this clone itself: This sample also contains other DNA sequences that code for the same CDR3. CDR3 sequence: CASSLGTGAYEQYF. The CDR3 bases are TGTGCCAGCAGCTTGGGGACAGGAGCCTACGAGCAGTACTTC. This rearrangement joins TRBV13 to TRBJ2-7, with TRBD1 identical over 8 bases. The CDR3 is made up of 14 amino acids. V shed 3 bases and J 2 bases; nucleotides not matched to a gene: 3. Germline CDR1 is PRHDT and CDR2 is FYEKMQ (reference sequence).

On this clone: Other nucleotide sequences in the sample specify the same CDR3. The V call is TRBV7-9, the J call TRBJ2-5; 8 positions agree with TRBD1. The CDR3 extends over 14 amino acids. Germline CDR1 and CDR2: SEHNR and FQNEAQ (reference sequence). V gave up 6 bases and J gave up 2 bases; unmatched junction bases: 5. As DNA, the CDR3 is TGTGCCAGCAGTCCAGGACAGGGACAAGAGACCCAGTACTTC. It codes for CASSPGQGQETQYF.

Comments on this clone: Additional DNA sequences in this sample encode the identical CDR3. The rearrangement joins TRBV5-4 to TRBJ2-7, with D maybe TRBD1 (6 bases). Trimming removed 0 bases from V and 1 base from J, with 8 bases in between. The CDR3 spans 14 residues. From germline, CDR1 is SGHNT and CDR2 YYREEE (reference sequence). The CDR3 region has the DNA TGTGCCAGCAGCTTGGTAGGGGGTTCCTACGAGCAGTACTTC. It yields the protein CASSLVGGSYEQYF.

The rearrangement uses TRBV19 and TRBJ2-2, with D unresolved. The CDR3 sequence is 13 residues long. V was shortened by 5 bases and J by 7 bases, with 11 bases between the two germline ends. CDR1 is LNHDA, CDR2 SQIVND, per germline (reference sequence). The CDR3, as DNA: TGTGCCAGTAGTCCCTACCGAGGCGGGGAGCTGTTTTTT. It codes for CASSPYRGGELFF.

The gene calls are TRBV28 and TRBJ1-6, with TRBD1 matching 7 bases. Germline V gene sequence: CDR1 MDHEN, CDR2 SYDVKM. The CDR3 runs 19 residues. Losses at the gene ends were 2 bases for V and 0 bases for J; bases not matched to a gene: 10. The CDR3: CASSLQGDPFSSYNSPLHF. CDR3 DNA sequence: TGTGCCAGCAGTTTACAGGGGGACCCTTTTTCCTCCTATAATTCACCCCTCCACTTT.

The chain recombines TRBV6-6 with TRBJ1-3, with D unclear. Germline V CDR1 and CDR2: MNHNY, SVGAGI (reference sequence). The CDR3 totals 10 residues. Trimming cost V 7 bases and J 4 bases, with 2 bases left between them. DNA of the CDR3: TGTGCCAGCATAGGAAACACCATATATTTT. It is translated as CASIGNTIYF.

This chain connects TRBV4-2 to TRBJ1-4; perhaps TRBD1 as D (5 bases). V was trimmed by 3 bases and J by 4 bases, leaving 9 bases between them. Germline V lookup: CDR1 LGHNA, CDR2 YNFKEQ. This CDR3 has 14 residues. CDR3 coding DNA: TGTGCCAGCAGCCACCGGGACGGTAATGAAAAACTGTTTTTT. Its translation is CASSHRDGNEKLFF.

This clone was picked up one time. This chain uses TRBV27 with TRBJ2-7; D may be TRBD1 (6 bases). This CDR3 contains 13 residues. The V end lost 5 bases, the J end lost 2 bases, and 10 bases lay between the germline ends. CDR1 is MNHEY, CDR2 SMNVEV, per germline (reference sequence). DNA of the CDR3: TGTGCCAGCAGTGACCGGACAGCCTACGAGCAGTACTTC. Protein sequence: CASSDRTAYEQYF.

The count of this clone is one. This rearrangement joins TRBV7-9 to TRBJ2-1, with TRBD1 matching 7 bases. The germline gives CDR1 SEHNR, CDR2 FQNEAQ (reference sequence). The CDR3 consists of 14 residues. V lost 5 bases, J lost 4 bases, and 5 bases stayed unmatched. CDR3 sequence reads: CASSPRDRYNEQFF. The CDR3 DNA reads TGTGCCAGCAGCCCGAGGGACAGATACAATGAGCAGTTCTTC.

This clone was observed once. The genes are TRBV6-6 and TRBJ2-2; D might be TRBD2 (5 bases). Trimming took 7 bases from V and 5 from J, leaving 11 bases between them. Looked up from germline, CDR1 is MNHNY and CDR2 is SVGAGI (reference sequence). There are 13 residues in the CDR3. CDR3 in amino acids: CASTNEGTGELFF. DNA of the CDR3: TGTGCCAGCACCAACGAGGGAACCGGGGAGCTGTTTTTT.